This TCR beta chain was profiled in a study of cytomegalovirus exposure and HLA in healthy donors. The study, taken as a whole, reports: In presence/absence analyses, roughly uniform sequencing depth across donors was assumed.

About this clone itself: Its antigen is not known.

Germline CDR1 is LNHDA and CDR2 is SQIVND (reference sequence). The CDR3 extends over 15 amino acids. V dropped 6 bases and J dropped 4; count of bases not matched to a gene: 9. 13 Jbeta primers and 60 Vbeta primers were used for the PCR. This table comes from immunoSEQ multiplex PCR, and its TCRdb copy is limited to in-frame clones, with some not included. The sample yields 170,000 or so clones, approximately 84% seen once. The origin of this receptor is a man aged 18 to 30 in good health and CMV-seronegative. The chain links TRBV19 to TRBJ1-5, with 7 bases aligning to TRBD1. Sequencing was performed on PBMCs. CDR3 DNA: TGTGCCAGTAGAAACGACAGGGTTGGGAATCAGCCCCAGCATTTT. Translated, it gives CASRNDRVGNQPQHF.